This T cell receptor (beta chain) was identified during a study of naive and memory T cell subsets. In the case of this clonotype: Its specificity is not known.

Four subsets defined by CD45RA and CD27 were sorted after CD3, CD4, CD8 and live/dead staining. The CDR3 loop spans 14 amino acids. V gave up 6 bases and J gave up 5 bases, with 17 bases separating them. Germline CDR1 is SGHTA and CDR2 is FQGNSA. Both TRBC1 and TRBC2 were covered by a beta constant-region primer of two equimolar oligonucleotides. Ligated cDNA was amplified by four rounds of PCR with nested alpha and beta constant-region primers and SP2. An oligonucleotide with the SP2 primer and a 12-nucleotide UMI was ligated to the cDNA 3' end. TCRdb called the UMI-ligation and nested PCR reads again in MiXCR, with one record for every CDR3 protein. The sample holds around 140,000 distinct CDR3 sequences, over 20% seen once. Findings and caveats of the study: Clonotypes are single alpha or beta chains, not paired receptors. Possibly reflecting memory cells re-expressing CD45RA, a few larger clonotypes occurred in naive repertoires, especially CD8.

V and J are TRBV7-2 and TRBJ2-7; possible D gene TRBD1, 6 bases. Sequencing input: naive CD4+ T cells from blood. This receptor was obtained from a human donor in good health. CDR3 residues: CASSPDRFFHEQYF. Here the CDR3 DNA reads TGTGCCAGCAGTCCTGACAGGTTTTTTCACGAGCAGTACTTC.